The present entry profiles one T cell receptor (beta chain) with its context. The data belong to a study of blood T cell repertoires in COVID-19. This CDR3 is built from 15 residues. V lost 4 bases and J lost 0; bases outside the gene matches: 7. The germline CDR1 and CDR2 sequences are SQVTM and ANQGSEA. Some clones are missing from TCRdb's copy, which holds only in-frame ones; the method was immunoSEQ multiplex PCR. The sample includes about 200,000 clones, 75% to 85% of them seen just once. The sequenced material came from peripheral blood. The V call is TRBV29-1, the J call TRBJ2-3; 7 bases map to TRBD2. This receptor was taken from a woman aged 70-85 years with COVID-19, enrolled during active disease. CDR3 in amino acids: CSVVSLAESTDTQYF. Written as DNA, the CDR3 is TGCAGCGTTGTGTCGCTAGCGGAGAGCACAGATACGCAGTATTTT.